This T cell receptor (beta chain) was sequenced in a study of control samples from healthy donors and cancer patients. Profiling relied on immunoSEQ multiplex PCR, and the TCRdb table lists in-frame clones only, not all of them. The data contain about 89,000 clones, roughly 86% of them singletons. J was trimmed by 0 bases and V by 4 bases; bases with no gene match: 7. There are 15 residues in the CDR3. Germline V gene sequence: CDR1 SQVTM, CDR2 ANQGSEA. Sequencing was performed on blood. The chain employs TRBV29-1 and TRBJ2-3; 7 bases line up with TRBD2. This receptor was obtained from a man aged 30 to 45 in good health. The CDR3 DNA reads TGCAGCGTTGTGATCGGGGGACTAAGCACAGATACGCAGTATTTT. It codes for CSVVIGGLSTDTQYF.